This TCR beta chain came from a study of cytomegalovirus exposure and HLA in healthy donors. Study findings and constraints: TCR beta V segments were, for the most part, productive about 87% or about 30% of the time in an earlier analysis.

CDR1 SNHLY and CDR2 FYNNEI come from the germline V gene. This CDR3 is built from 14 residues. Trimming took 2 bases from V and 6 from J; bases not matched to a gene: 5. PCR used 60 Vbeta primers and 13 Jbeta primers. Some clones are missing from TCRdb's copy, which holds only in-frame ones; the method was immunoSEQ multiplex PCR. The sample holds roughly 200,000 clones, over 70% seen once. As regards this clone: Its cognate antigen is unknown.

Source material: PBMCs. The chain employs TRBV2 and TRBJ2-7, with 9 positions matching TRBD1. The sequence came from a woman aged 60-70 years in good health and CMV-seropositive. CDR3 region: CASSELRTGAEQYF. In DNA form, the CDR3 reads TGTGCCAGCAGTGAATTAAGGACAGGGGCCGAGCAGTACTTC.